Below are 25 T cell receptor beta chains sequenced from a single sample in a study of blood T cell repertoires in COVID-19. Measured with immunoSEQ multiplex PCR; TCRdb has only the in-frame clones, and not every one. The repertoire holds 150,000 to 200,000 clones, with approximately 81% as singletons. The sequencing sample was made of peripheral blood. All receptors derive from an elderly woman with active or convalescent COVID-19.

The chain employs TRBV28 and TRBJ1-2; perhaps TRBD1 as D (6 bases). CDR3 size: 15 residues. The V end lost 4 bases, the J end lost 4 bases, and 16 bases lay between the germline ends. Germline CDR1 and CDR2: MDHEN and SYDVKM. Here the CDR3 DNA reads TGTGCCAGCAGTTCTCCGGGACACGTCCCCTATGGCTACACCTTC. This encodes CASSSPGHVPYGYTF.

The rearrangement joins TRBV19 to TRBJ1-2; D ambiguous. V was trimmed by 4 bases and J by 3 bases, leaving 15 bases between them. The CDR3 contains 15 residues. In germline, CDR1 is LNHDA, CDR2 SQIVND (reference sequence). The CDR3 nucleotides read TGTGCCAGTAGTACCCCTTTTGGCTTTGACTATGGCTACACCTTC. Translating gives CASSTPFGFDYGYTF.

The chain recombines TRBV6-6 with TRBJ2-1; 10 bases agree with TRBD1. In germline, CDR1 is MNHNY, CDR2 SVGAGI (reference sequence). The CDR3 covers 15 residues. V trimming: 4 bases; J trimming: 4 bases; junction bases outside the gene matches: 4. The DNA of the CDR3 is TGTGCCAGCAGTTCCTCGGGACAGGGGTACAATGAGCAGTTCTTC. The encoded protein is CASSSSGQGYNEQFF.

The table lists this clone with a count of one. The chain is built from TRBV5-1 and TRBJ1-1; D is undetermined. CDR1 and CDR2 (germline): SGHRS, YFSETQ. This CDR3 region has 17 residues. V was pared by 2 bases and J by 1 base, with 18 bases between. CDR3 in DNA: TGCGCCAGCAGCTTTTCAGGTCCACCCGTTACGAACACTGAAGCTTTCTTT. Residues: CASSFSGPPVTNTEAFF.

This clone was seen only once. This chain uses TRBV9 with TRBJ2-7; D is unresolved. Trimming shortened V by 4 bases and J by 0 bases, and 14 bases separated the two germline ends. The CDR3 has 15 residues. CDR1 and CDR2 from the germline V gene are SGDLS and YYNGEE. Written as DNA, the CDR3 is TGTGCCAGCAGCTCCCGTCTAGGTAGCTCCTACGAGCAGTACTTC. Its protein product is CASSSRLGSSYEQYF.

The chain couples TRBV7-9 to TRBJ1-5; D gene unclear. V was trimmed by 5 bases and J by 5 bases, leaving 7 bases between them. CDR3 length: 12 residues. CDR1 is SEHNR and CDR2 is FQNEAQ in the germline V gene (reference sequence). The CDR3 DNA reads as TGTGCCAGCAGCCGTACAGATCAGCCCCAGCATTTT. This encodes CASSRTDQPQHF.

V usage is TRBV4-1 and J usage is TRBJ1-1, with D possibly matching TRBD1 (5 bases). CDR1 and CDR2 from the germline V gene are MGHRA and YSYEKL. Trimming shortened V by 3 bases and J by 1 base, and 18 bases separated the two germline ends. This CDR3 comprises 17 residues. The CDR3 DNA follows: TGCGCCAGCAGCCAGGATCCAAAACCCCAGGGGAACACTGAAGCTTTCTTT. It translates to CASSQDPKPQGNTEAFF.

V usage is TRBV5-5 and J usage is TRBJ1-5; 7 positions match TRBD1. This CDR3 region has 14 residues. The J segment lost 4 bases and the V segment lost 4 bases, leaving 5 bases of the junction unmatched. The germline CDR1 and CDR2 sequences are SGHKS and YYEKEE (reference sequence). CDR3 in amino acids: CASSLGTDNQPQHF. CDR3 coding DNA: TGTGCCAGCAGCCTAGGGACAGATAATCAGCCCCAGCATTTT. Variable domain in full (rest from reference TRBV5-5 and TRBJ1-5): DAGVTQSPTHLIKTRGQQVTLRCSPISGHKSVSWYQQVLGQGPQFIFQYYEKEERGRGNFPDRFSARQFPNYSSELNVNALLLGDSALYLCASSLGTDNQPQHFGDGTRLSIL.

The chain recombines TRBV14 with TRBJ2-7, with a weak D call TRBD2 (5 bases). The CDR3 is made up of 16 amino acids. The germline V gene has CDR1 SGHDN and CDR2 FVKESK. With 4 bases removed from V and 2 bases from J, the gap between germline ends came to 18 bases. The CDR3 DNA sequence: TGTGCCAGCAGCCCCCTACGGGCGGACTTTGCCTACGAGCAGTACTTC. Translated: CASSPLRADFAYEQYF.

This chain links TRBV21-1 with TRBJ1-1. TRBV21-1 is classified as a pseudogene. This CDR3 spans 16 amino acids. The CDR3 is CASSIMDGQRRSEAFF. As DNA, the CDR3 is TGTGCCAGCAGCATCATGGATGGTCAGCGGCGGAGTGAAGCTTTCTTT.

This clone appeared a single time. The CDR3, as DNA: TGTGCCAGCTCGACGACTAGTCGGGACTACGAGCAGTACTTC. Translated, it gives CASSTTSRDYEQYF. The rearrangement uses TRBV18 and TRBJ2-7, with a tentative D call TRBD2 (6 bases). Germline values: CDR1 KGHSH, CDR2 LQKENI. The V end was cut by 6 bases, the J end by 3 bases, with 15 bases between. The CDR3 contains 14 residues.

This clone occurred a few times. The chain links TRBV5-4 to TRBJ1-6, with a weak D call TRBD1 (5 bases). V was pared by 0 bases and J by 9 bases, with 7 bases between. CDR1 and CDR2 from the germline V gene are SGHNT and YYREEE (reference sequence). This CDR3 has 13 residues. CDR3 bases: TGTGCCAGCAGCTTGGACAGGCTTTCACCCCTCCACTTT. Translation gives CASSLDRLSPLHF.

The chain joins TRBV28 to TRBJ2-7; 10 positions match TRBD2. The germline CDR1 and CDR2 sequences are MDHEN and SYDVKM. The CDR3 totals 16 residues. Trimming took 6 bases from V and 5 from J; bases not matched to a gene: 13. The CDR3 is CASSALRGLAINEQYF. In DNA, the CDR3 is TGTGCCAGCAGCGCCCTTCGGGGACTAGCGATAAACGAGCAGTACTTC.

The CDR3 is CASRTGTAYGYTF. DNA for the CDR3: TGTGCCAGCAGAACCGGGACAGCTTATGGCTACACCTTC. The chain links TRBV6-5 to TRBJ1-2; 7 bases fit TRBD1. This CDR3 comprises 13 residues. CDR1 and CDR2 (germline): MNHEY, SVGAGI. Unmatched junction bases numbered 6, after V lost 6 bases and J lost 5 bases.

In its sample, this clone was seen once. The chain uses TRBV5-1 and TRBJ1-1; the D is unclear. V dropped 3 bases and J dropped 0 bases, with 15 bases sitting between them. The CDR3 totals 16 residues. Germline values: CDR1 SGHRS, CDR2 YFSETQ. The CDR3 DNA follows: TGCGCCAGCAGCTCAATACCCAGGCTTATGAACACTGAAGCTTTCTTT. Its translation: CASSSIPRLMNTEAFF.

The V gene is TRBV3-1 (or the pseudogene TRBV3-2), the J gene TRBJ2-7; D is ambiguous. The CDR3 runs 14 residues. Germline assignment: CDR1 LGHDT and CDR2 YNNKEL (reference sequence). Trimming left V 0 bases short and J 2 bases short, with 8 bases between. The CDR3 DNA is TGTGCCAGCAGCCAAGAGGCACAGACCTACGAGCAGTACTTC. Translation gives CASSQEAQTYEQYF.

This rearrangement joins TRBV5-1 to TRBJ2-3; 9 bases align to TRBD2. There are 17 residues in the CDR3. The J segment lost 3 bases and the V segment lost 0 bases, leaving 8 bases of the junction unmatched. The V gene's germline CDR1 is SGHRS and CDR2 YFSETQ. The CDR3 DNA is TGCGCCAGCAGCTTGGAAGGACTAGCGACCGCAACAGATACGCAGTATTTT. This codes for CASSLEGLATATDTQYF. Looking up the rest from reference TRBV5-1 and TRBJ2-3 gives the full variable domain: KAGVTQTPRYLIKTRGQQVTLSCSPISGHRSVSWYQQTPGQGLQFLFEYFSETQRNKGNFPGRFSGRQFSNSRSEMNVSTLELGDSALYLCASSLEGLATATDTQYFGPGTRLTVL.

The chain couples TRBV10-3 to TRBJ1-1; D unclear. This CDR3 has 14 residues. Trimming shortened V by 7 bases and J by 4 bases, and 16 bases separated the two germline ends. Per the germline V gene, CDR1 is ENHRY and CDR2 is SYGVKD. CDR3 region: CAITSTGGGTEAFF. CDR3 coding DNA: TGTGCCATCACCTCGACCGGAGGTGGCACTGAAGCTTTCTTT.

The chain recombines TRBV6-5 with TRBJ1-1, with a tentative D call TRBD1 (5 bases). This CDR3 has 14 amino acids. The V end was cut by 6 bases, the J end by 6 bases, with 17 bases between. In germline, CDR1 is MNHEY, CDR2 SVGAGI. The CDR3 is CASRLQRGGAEAFF. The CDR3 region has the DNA TGTGCCAGCAGATTACAAAGGGGTGGGGCTGAAGCTTTCTTT.

The DNA of the CDR3 is TGCGCCAGCAGCTTGGTTCGGGGGGGCGCAGATACGCAGTATTTT. It codes for CASSLVRGGADTQYF. This chain uses TRBV5-1 with TRBJ2-3; 8 nucleotides line up with TRBD2. V shed 0 bases, J shed 4 bases, and the junction held 4 bases outside the gene matches. This CDR3 contains 15 residues. Germline assignment: CDR1 SGHRS and CDR2 YFSETQ.

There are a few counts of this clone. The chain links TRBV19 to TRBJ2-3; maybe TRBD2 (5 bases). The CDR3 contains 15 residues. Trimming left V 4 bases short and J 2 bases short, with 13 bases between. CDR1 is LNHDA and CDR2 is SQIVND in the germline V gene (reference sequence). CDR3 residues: CASSTPLGPTDTQYF. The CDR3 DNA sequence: TGTGCCAGTAGTACCCCACTAGGCCCCACAGATACGCAGTATTTT.

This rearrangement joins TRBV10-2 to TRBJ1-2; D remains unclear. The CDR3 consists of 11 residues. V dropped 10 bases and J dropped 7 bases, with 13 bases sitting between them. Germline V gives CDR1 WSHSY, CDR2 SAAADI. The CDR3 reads CATTTGSGYTF. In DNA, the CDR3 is TGCGCCACCACGACGGGTTCTGGCTACACCTTC.

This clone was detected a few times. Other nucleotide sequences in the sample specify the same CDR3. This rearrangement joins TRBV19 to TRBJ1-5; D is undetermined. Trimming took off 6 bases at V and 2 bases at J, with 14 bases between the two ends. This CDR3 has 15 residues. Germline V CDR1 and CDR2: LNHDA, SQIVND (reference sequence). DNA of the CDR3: TGTGCCAGTAGAGACCGGGGAGGTGGCAATCAGCCCCAGCATTTT. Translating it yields CASRDRGGGNQPQHF.

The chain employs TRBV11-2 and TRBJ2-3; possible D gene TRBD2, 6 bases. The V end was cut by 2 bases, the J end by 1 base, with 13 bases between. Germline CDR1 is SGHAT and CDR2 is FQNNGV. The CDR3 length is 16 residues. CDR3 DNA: TGTGCCAGCAGCTTACGCGGGACCGGGGGCACAGATACGCAGTATTTT. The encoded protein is CASSLRGTGGTDTQYF. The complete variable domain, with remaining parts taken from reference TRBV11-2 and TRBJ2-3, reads EAGVAQSPRYKIIEKRQSVAFWCNPISGHATLYWYQQILGQGPKLLIQFQNNGVVDDSQLPKDRFSAERLKGVDSTLKIQPAKLEDSAVYLCASSLRGTGGTDTQYFGPGTRLTVL.

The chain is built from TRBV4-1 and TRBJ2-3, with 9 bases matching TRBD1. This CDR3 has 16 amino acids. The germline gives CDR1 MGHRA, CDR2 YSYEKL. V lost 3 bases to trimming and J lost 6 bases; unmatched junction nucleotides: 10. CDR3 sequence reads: CASSHNPGQGSDTQYF. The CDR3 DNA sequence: TGCGCCAGCAGCCACAATCCGGGACAGGGCTCCGATACGCAGTATTTT.